This T cell receptor beta chain was sequenced during a study of blood T cell repertoires in COVID-19 (dated by TCRdb to about 2020). Regarding the complete study: Samples from collaborators originated in the United States, Italy and Spain and spanned both the acute and convalescent phases of COVID-19. Where HLA class I and class II types were available, the types were taken from metadata supplied by the sample provider, not from assay-based typing. Subjects who had been exposed to COVID-19, were actively infected with it, or had recovered from it provided the deeply sampled blood TCRbeta repertoires that made up the dataset. The samples were drawn from the first 160 participants of the ongoing ImmuneRACE study and from 1,254 subjects provided by 6 global collaborators. The material from the prospective study consisted of cDNA or gDNA derived from T cells, B-cell-depleted T cells, or PBMCs. The repertoires were made available in a free public database intended to serve as a resource for research on the immune response to SARS-CoV-2. Nearly every sample came with metadata listing a de-identified subject ID, COVID-19 status, age in years and sex. The full study reports these points: Clinical and demographic metadata were provided uncurated, with the amount varying by source and participant.

The immunoSEQ Assay, a bias-controlled multiplex PCR, was used to amplify TCRbeta CDR3 regions from genomic DNA. Under the source paper's analysis protocol: Within the assay, amplification of reference gene primers was used to estimate how many nucleated cells each sample contained. To quantify the absolute abundance of each unique TCRbeta CDR3 rearrangement, sequence reads were collapsed and filtered. For each sample, productive Simpson clonality was calculated by taking the square root of Simpson's diversity index across productive rearrangements. Not all clones reach the TCRdb copy of this immuneACCESS table, which keeps in-frame sequences only. Checked studies attribute under half of the gap to unresolved V genes and leave the rest unexplained. V, J and clone size were drawn from that table, and D and trimming were deduced from the DNA. This sample lists over 600,000 clones; 75% to 90% were detected once. The ten largest account for more than 0.25% of the sample.

This clone was picked up a small number of times. Its antigen specificity is not known. No base qualities exist here, and no much larger clone lies one base off it. Each collaborating institution followed its own protocols to collect whole blood in K2EDTA tubes. For TCRbeta analysis, collaborators shipped samples as frozen whole blood, isolated PBMCs, or DNA extracted from either of those sample types. The sequence derives from a woman between 18 and 29 years old with acute or convalescent COVID-19. Sequencing was done on a sample of peripheral blood.

The CDR3 loop reads CATRGGTGNTGELFF. The DNA is as follows: TGTGCCACCAGGGGCGGGACGGGAAACACCGGGGAGCTGTTTTTT. The chain was built from TRBV24-1 and TRBJ2-2; D gene: possibly TRBD2, on 6 matching bases. V is shortened by 7 bases, J by 2 bases, and the region joining them spans 13 bases. Counted from cysteine to phenylalanine, this CDR3 has 15 amino acids. Only the CDR3 DNA stays, 45 bases, in frame from base 1. Taken from the germline V gene, the CDR1 and CDR2 loops are KGHDR and SFDVKD.